This T cell receptor (beta chain) emerged from a study of control samples from healthy donors and cancer patients. Trimming took off 1 base at V and 6 bases at J, with 9 bases between the two ends. Germline-derived CDR1 and CDR2 are MGHRA and YSYEKL. This CDR3 has 13 residues. Libraries were prepared by immunoSEQ multiplex PCR; TCRdb keeps only in-frame clonotypes and omits some of them. The repertoire has 100,000 to 150,000 clones, just under 90% of them found once; the top ten carry 9.5% to 13%. This chain joins TRBV4-1 and TRBJ1-1; D ambiguous. The receptor's source is a man in his thirties or forties in good health. Material for sequencing was blood. The CDR3 reads CASSQVGYAEAFF. CDR3 sequence (DNA): TGCGCCAGCAGCCAAGTGGGGTACGCTGAAGCTTTCTTT.